Below are 27 T cell receptor beta chains sequenced from a single sample in a study of blood T cell repertoires in COVID-19. Assay used: immunoSEQ multiplex PCR; TCRdb lists only in-frame clones, some missing. The table has about 130,000 clones, roughly 90% seen once. The sample consisted of PBMCs or T cells enriched from blood (not recorded which). These receptors all come from a woman between 50 and 59 years old who had recovered from COVID-19.

In this sample, this clone turned up a few times. CDR3 in DNA: TGTGCCAGTAGTATAGATCCTAACAGACGGAATGAGCAGTTCTTC. It specifies CASSIDPNRRNEQFF. The chain links TRBV19 to TRBJ2-1; D not certain. The CDR3 is 15 amino acids. Per the germline V gene, CDR1 is LNHDA and CDR2 is SQIVND (reference sequence). V was shortened by 0 bases and J by 7 bases, with 13 bases between the two germline ends.

This clone was seen only once. J is TRBJ1-3 and V is TRBV7-3, with D hard to call. With 0 bases removed from V and 3 bases from J, the gap between germline ends came to 3 bases. From germline, CDR1 is SGHTA and CDR2 FQGTGA. This CDR3 contains 13 residues. The CDR3 DNA sequence: TGTGCCAGCAGCTTAACCTTTGGAAACACCATATATTTT. Its protein product is CASSLTFGNTIYF.

The V and J genes are TRBV19 and TRBJ1-6, with a possible D match to TRBD1 (5 bases). CDR3 length equals 12 residues. CDR1 and CDR2 (germline): LNHDA, SQIVND (reference sequence). V dropped 9 bases and J dropped 11 bases, with 14 bases sitting between them. The CDR3 DNA reads TGTGCCAGCCGGGTGGGGGGAACACCCCTCCACTTT. Protein sequence: CASRVGGTPLHF. Based on the CDR3 plus reference TRBV19 and TRBJ1-6, the full variable domain is DGGITQSPKYLFRKEGQNVTLSCEQNLNHDAMYWYRQDPGQGLRLIYYSQIVNDFQKGDIAEGYSVSREKKESFPLTVTSAQKNPTAFYLCASRVGGTPLHFGNGTRLTVT.

V gene TRBV5-4 combines with J gene TRBJ2-2; D uncertain. The length of the CDR3 is 15 residues. In germline, CDR1 is SGHNT, CDR2 YYREEE (reference sequence). V gave up 0 bases and J gave up 0 bases, with 6 bases separating them. The CDR3 DNA reads TGTGCCAGCAGCTTGGACACAACGAACACCGGGGAGCTGTTTTTT. Protein sequence: CASSLDTTNTGELFF.

This clone came up a few times. The rearrangement uses TRBV12-2 and TRBJ1-5; the table's D gene call, TRBD1, was not cross checked with the DNA. TRBV12-2 is shown as a pseudogene. The CDR3 sequence is 17 residues long. The CDR3 is CASRLGGQGNSNQPQHF. The CDR3 DNA is TGTGCAAGTCGCTTAGGTGGACAGGGGAATAGCAATCAGCCCCAGCATTTT.

This chain connects TRBV5-1 to TRBJ2-1; D is ambiguous. The CDR3 contains 12 residues. Trimming stripped 0 bases from V and 10 bases from J, with 8 bases between. Germline V lookup: CDR1 SGHRS, CDR2 YFSETQ. The CDR3 nucleotides read TGCGCCAGCAGCTTGGATCTCAGGGAGCAGTTCTTC. Encoded protein: CASSLDLREQFF.

This clone was detected once. V usage is TRBV5-1 and J usage is TRBJ1-4; possible D gene TRBD1, 6 bases. The V and J ends lost 2 bases and 7 bases respectively, with 18 bases between them. Germline CDR1 reads SGHRS; CDR2 reads YFSETQ. The CDR3 contains 16 residues. The chain's CDR3 is CASSFGRGGSREKLFF. The DNA for the CDR3 is TGCGCCAGCAGCTTCGGCAGGGGAGGGTCGCGTGAAAAACTGTTTTTT.

This chain links TRBV12-3 or TRBV12-4 with TRBJ2-1; TRBD1 matches 7 bases. There are 13 residues in the CDR3. With 5 bases clipped from V and 7 bases from J, the junction kept 5 bases outside the gene matches. The chain's CDR3 is CASSATQGNEQFF. Written as DNA, the CDR3 is TGTGCCAGCAGTGCCACACAGGGGAATGAGCAGTTCTTC.

The gene calls are TRBV6-2 or TRBV6-3 and TRBJ2-7; 14 bases align to TRBD2. The germline CDR1 and CDR2 sequences are MNHEY and SVGEGT. The CDR3 loop spans 17 amino acids. V lost 0 bases, J lost 1 base, and 2 bases stayed unmatched. In DNA, the CDR3 is TGTGCCAGCAGTTACTCCGGGACTAGCGGGGGTTCCTACGAGCAGTACTTC. This codes for CASSYSGTSGGSYEQYF.

The sample holds one count of this clone. CDR3 nucleotide sequence: TGCGCCAGCAGCCGATCTCAGGGGGCGCCTGGCTACACCTTC. Its translation: CASSRSQGAPGYTF. The chain links TRBV5-1 to TRBJ1-2; 8 nucleotides line up with TRBD1. Germline V gene sequence: CDR1 SGHRS, CDR2 YFSETQ. Trimming at V came to 4 bases and at J to 7 bases, leaving 9 bases not matched to a gene. The CDR3 covers 14 residues.

V is TRBV5-5 and J is TRBJ2-7, with 8 bases matching TRBD1. Germline V gene lookup returns CDR1 SGHKS and CDR2 YYEKEE (reference sequence). After removal of 3 bases from V and 0 bases from J, the junction contained 5 bases not matched to a gene. The CDR3 spans 15 residues. CDR3 nucleotide sequence: TGTGCCAGCAGCTCCTCGGGACAGGCCTCCTACGAGCAGTACTTC. Its translation is CASSSSGQASYEQYF. Filled out from reference TRBV5-5 and TRBJ2-7, the complete variable domain reads DAGVTQSPTHLIKTRGQQVTLRCSPISGHKSVSWYQQVLGQGPQFIFQYYEKEERGRGNFPDRFSARQFPNYSSELNVNALLLGDSALYLCASSSSGQASYEQYFGPGTRLTVT.

The chain is built from TRBV11-2 and TRBJ1-4; TRBD1 aligns across 7 bases. Per the germline V gene, CDR1 is SGHAT and CDR2 is FQNNGV. The CDR3 totals 14 residues. The V gene end was trimmed by 5 bases and the J gene end by 14 bases; junction bases not matched to a gene: 14. The CDR3 protein is CASSDIGQALRLFF. As DNA, the CDR3 is TGTGCCAGCAGCGATATAGGACAGGCCCTTAGGCTGTTTTTT. The variable domain in full, completed from reference TRBV11-2 and TRBJ1-4, reads EAGVAQSPRYKIIEKRQSVAFWCNPISGHATLYWYQQILGQGPKLLIQFQNNGVVDDSQLPKDRFSAERLKGVDSTLKIQPAKLEDSAVYLCASSDIGQALRLFFGSGTQLSVL.

The CDR3 DNA reads as TGTGCCAGTAGTGGGGCTAGCGGGGGGGGAGAGCAGTTCTTC. It encodes CASSGASGGGEQFF. This chain joins TRBV19 and TRBJ2-1, with 12 bases that match TRBD2. The CDR3 length is 14 residues. Germline V gene lookup returns CDR1 LNHDA and CDR2 SQIVND (reference sequence). The J segment lost 10 bases and the V segment lost 5 bases, leaving 6 bases of the junction unmatched.

J is TRBJ1-2 and V is TRBV10-3, with D perhaps TRBD1 (5 bases). This CDR3 spans 13 amino acids. Germline lookup yields CDR1 ENHRY and CDR2 SYGVKD. V was shortened by 7 bases and J by 4 bases, with 13 bases between the two germline ends. CDR3 residues: CAINTGYRYGYTF. The CDR3 DNA sequence: TGTGCCATCAACACAGGTTACCGCTATGGCTACACCTTC.

This chain connects TRBV5-1 to TRBJ2-1; 8 nucleotides line up with TRBD1. This CDR3 region has 16 residues. V shed 0 bases, J shed 9 bases, and the junction held 11 bases outside the gene matches. Germline loops: CDR1 SGHRS, CDR2 YFSETQ. CDR3 in amino acids: CASSLDPLDRGTEQFF. The CDR3 region has the DNA TGCGCCAGCAGCTTGGATCCGTTAGACAGGGGAACTGAGCAGTTCTTC.

The V call is TRBV20-1, the J call TRBJ2-3; D is perhaps TRBD1 (5 bases). CDR3 length: 14 amino acids. V was cut by 3 bases and J by 4 bases, with 14 bases left in between. The germline V gene has CDR1 DFQATT and CDR2 SNEGSKA (reference sequence). The CDR3 region is CSASPSRVSDTQYF. The CDR3 DNA sequence: TGCAGTGCTAGTCCGAGCAGGGTGTCAGATACGCAGTATTTT.

This clone was detected a few times. This chain connects TRBV5-1 to TRBJ1-1; 7 bases align to TRBD1. The CDR3 is 14 residues long. Germline loops: CDR1 SGHRS, CDR2 YFSETQ. Trimming cost V 3 bases and J 1 base; bases outside gene matches: 3. The CDR3 DNA reads TGCGCCAGCAGCTCGGGACAGTCGAACACTGAAGCTTTCTTT. Its protein is CASSSGQSNTEAFF.

The CDR3 loop is CASSYGGTVLNSPLHF. The CDR3 bases are TGTGCCAGCAGTTACGGAGGGACAGTTCTTAATTCACCCCTCCACTTT. The chain joins TRBV6-5 to TRBJ1-6; 7 nucleotides line up with TRBD1. V lost 2 bases, J lost 6 bases, and 7 bases stayed unmatched. This CDR3 is built from 16 residues. Germline CDR1 is MNHEY and CDR2 is SVGAGI.

V gene TRBV25-1 combines with J gene TRBJ2-2, with TRBD2 identical over 11 bases. The trim removed 3 bases at V and 7 bases at J, leaving 7 bases unmatched. The CDR3 loop spans 16 amino acids. Per germline, CDR1 MGHDK and CDR2 SYGVNS. The CDR3 is CASSEWLAGGHGELFF. The CDR3 coding sequence is TGTGCCAGCAGTGAGTGGCTAGCGGGGGGCCACGGGGAGCTGTTTTTT.

This chain joins TRBV7-9 and TRBJ1-3; TRBD1 matches at 8 bases. The CDR3 consists of 14 residues. From germline, CDR1 is SEHNR and CDR2 FQNEAQ (reference sequence). The trim removed 5 bases at V and 1 base at J, leaving 1 base unmatched. The CDR3 DNA sequence: TGTGCCAGCAGCGACAGGGGTTCTGGAAACACCATATATTTT. It specifies CASSDRGSGNTIYF.

V is TRBV6-5 and J is TRBJ2-7; tentative D call: TRBD2 (7 bases). The germline V gene has CDR1 MNHEY and CDR2 SVGAGI. V was clipped by 4 bases and J by 5 bases, with 15 bases between them. The CDR3 is made up of 14 amino acids. The CDR3 is CASSSAGGPNEQYF. In DNA, the CDR3 is TGTGCCAGCAGTTCCGCCGGGGGGCCGAACGAGCAGTACTTC.

This clone was seen once. J is TRBJ2-2 and V is TRBV10-3; no definite D call. Germline CDR1 and CDR2: ENHRY and SYGVKD. V dropped 3 bases and J dropped 4 bases, with 6 bases sitting between them. This CDR3 region has 13 residues. The CDR3 DNA sequence: TGTGCCATCAGTGAAACTACCACCGGGGAGCTGTTTTTT. Translating gives CAISETTTGELFF.

This clone was seen a single time. This chain connects TRBV5-5 to TRBJ2-7, with D perhaps TRBD1 (6 bases). Germline V gives CDR1 SGHKS, CDR2 YYEKEE (reference sequence). The V end lost 4 bases, the J end lost 5 bases, and 19 bases lay between the germline ends. This CDR3 region has 15 residues. The CDR3 region is CASSRWDTLIDEQYF. The CDR3 DNA follows: TGTGCCAGCAGCAGATGGGACACTTTAATCGACGAGCAGTACTTC.

The J gene is TRBJ2-7, the V gene TRBV6-5, with D perhaps TRBD1 (6 bases). This CDR3 is 14 amino acids long. The germline V gene encodes CDR1 MNHEY and CDR2 SVGAGI. Trimming cost V 0 bases and J 7 bases, with 13 bases left between them. CDR3 sequence: CASSYSTGTLEQYF. CDR3 in DNA: TGTGCCAGCAGTTACTCTACAGGGACCCTTGAGCAGTACTTC.

This clone was seen a few times. The V and J genes are TRBV2 and TRBJ1-6; a weak D match, TRBD1 (5 bases). The CDR3 extends over 15 amino acids. The V end was cut by 1 base, the J end by 10 bases, with 14 bases between. Germline V gives CDR1 SNHLY, CDR2 FYNNEI. The CDR3 nucleotides are TGTGCCAGCAGTGAAGGGGCGGGGGGAATATCACCCCTCCACTTT. Amino acid sequence: CASSEGAGGISPLHF.

V gene TRBV3-1 (or the pseudogene TRBV3-2) combines with J gene TRBJ1-1; a possible D gene is TRBD1 (5 bases). Germline V gene lookup returns CDR1 LGHDT and CDR2 YNNKEL (reference sequence). V lost 1 base and J 1 base, leaving 7 bases between the germline ends. The CDR3 is 14 residues long. In DNA, the CDR3 is TGTGCCAGCAGCCAAGTCGGGGGGAACACTGAAGCTTTCTTT. Its translation: CASSQVGGNTEAFF.

The chain combines TRBV11-2 with TRBJ1-4; D unresolved. V lost 2 bases, J lost 7 bases, and 14 bases lay in between. CDR3 length: 15 amino acids. Germline V gene lookup returns CDR1 SGHAT and CDR2 FQNNGV. The CDR3 sequence is CASSLRLPAGEKLFF. CDR3 nucleotides: TGTGCCAGCAGCTTACGGCTCCCGGCGGGTGAAAAACTGTTTTTT.